This TCR beta chain was recovered during a study of cytomegalovirus exposure and HLA in healthy donors. This CDR3 region has 15 residues. V lost 6 bases to trimming and J lost 6 bases; unmatched junction nucleotides: 10. Germline CDR1 is SGDLS and CDR2 is YYNGEE. Healthy bone marrow donors made up the donors. A remark on this clone: Its antigen is undetermined.

Findings and caveats of the study: According to an earlier analysis, most TCR beta V segments yielded productive rearrangements about 87% or about 30% of the time. Immune exposure information comprised only CMV serostatus.

The PCR was carried out with 60 Vbeta primers and 13 Jbeta primers. Assay used: immunoSEQ multiplex PCR; TCRdb lists only in-frame clones, some missing. The repertoire holds fewer than 130,000 clones, with around two thirds as singletons. The rearrangement links TRBV9 to TRBJ2-1; 9 bases are shared with TRBD2. This TCR derives from a man aged 50-59 years in good health and CMV-seropositive. Sequencing was done on a sample of PBMCs. CDR3 nucleotides: TGTGCCAGCACCCCAGGCGGGGGGGCCCCCAATGAGCAGTTCTTC. This codes for CASTPGGGAPNEQFF. The full variable domain, in which reference TRBV9 and TRBJ2-1 provide the parts outside the CDR3, is DSGVTQTPKHLITATGQRVTLRCSPRSGDLSVYWYQQSLDQGLQFLIQYYNGEERAKGNILERFSAQQFPDLHSELNLSSLELGDSALYFCASTPGGGAPNEQFFGPGTRLTVL.